The next 10 T cell receptor beta chains were all read from a single sample in a study of beta chain features in type 1 diabetes. Expressed TCRB transcripts were sequenced because the isolated RNA had all been reverse transcribed beforehand. The assay was immunoSEQ multiplex PCR, and TCRdb's table has in-frame clones only and misses some. The repertoire has nearly 250,000 clones, 68% of them found once; the top ten carry about 0.05%. Material for sequencing was naive CD4+ T cells from blood. These receptors were collected from a man aged 30 to 39 in good health.

The CDR3 sequence is CASSLGRVADTQYF. CDR3 nucleotides: TGTGCCAGCAGCTTGGGGAGGGTCGCAGATACGCAGTATTTT. The V call is TRBV13, the J call TRBJ2-3; 7 bases are shared with TRBD2. Germline V lookup: CDR1 PRHDT, CDR2 FYEKMQ (reference sequence). The CDR3 is made up of 14 amino acids. The V and J ends lost 3 bases and 4 bases, in that order; junction bases with no gene match: 4.

The chain has TRBV28 and TRBJ2-3, with 13 bases aligning to TRBD2. After removal of 6 bases from V and 4 bases from J, the junction contained 4 bases not matched to a gene. Germline CDR1 MDHEN, CDR2 SYDVKM. The CDR3 totals 15 residues. This CDR3 reads CASSSLAGGPDTQYF. Here the CDR3 DNA reads TGTGCCAGCAGCTCACTAGCGGGAGGGCCAGATACGCAGTATTTT.

This clone showed up just once. V usage is TRBV4-1 and J usage is TRBJ2-1, with 13 bases aligning to TRBD2. The germline V gene encodes CDR1 MGHRA and CDR2 YSYEKL. The CDR3 contains 17 residues. The junction had 2 bases not matched to a gene; V was cut back by 0 bases and J by 3 bases. The CDR3 DNA is TGCGCCAGCAGCCAAGAGGGACTAGCGGGAATCTACAATGAGCAGTTCTTC. Its translation: CASSQEGLAGIYNEQFF.

CDR3 nucleotide sequence: TGCGCCAGCAGTGAGGGTCTAGGACCACAAGAGACCCAGTACTTC. Translating it yields CASSEGLGPQETQYF. The chain uses TRBV10-1 and TRBJ2-5; no clear D gene. V shed 2 bases and J shed 2 bases, with 12 bases lying between them. This CDR3 contains 15 residues. Per germline, CDR1 WNHNN and CDR2 SYGVQD (reference sequence).

This sequence joins TRBV7-7 and TRBJ2-5; D tentatively fits TRBD1 or TRBD2 (5 bases each). Germline-derived CDR1 and CDR2 are SSHAT and FNYEAQ (reference sequence). The length of the CDR3 is 15 residues. V lost 1 base to trimming and J lost 1 base, with 10 bases between them. The CDR3 DNA follows: TGTGCCAGCAGCTTAGTTCAGGGACCCCAAGAGACCCAGTACTTC. Protein sequence: CASSLVQGPQETQYF.

The gene calls are TRBV7-2 and TRBJ2-7; D is unclear. The CDR3 covers 12 residues. The germline V and J ends were trimmed by 2 bases and 6 bases, with 8 bases remaining between them. CDR1 is SGHTA and CDR2 is FQGNSA in the germline V gene. The CDR3 is CASSLSFFEQYF. The CDR3 nucleotides read TGTGCCAGCAGCTTAAGTTTCTTCGAGCAGTACTTC. Full variable domain (outside the CDR3, taken from reference TRBV7-2 and TRBJ2-7): GAGVSQSPSNKVTEKGKDVELRCDPISGHTALYWYRQSLGQGLEFLIYFQGNSAPDKSGLPSDRFSAERTGGSVSTLTIQRTQQEDSAVYLCASSLSFFEQYFGPGTRLTVT.

The chain couples TRBV7-2 to TRBJ2-1; TRBD2 matches at 14 bases. The CDR3 length is 18 residues. V dropped 1 base and J dropped 14; count of bases not matched to a gene: 16. Germline assignment: CDR1 SGHTA and CDR2 FQGNSA. CDR3 region: CASSLGITGTSGSRAEFF. CDR3 bases: TGTGCCAGCAGCTTAGGTATAACGGGGACTAGCGGGAGCCGAGCGGAGTTCTTC. The full variable domain, its missing parts supplied by reference TRBV7-2 and TRBJ2-1, is GAGVSQSPSNKVTEKGKDVELRCDPISGHTALYWYRQSLGQGLEFLIYFQGNSAPDKSGLPSDRFSAERTGGSVSTLTIQRTQQEDSAVYLCASSLGITGTSGSRAEFFGPGTRLTVL.

This chain connects TRBV30 to TRBJ2-4, with 8 positions matching TRBD1. The CDR3 runs 12 residues. V shed 2 bases and J 15 bases; nucleotides not matched to a gene: 9. Germline V CDR1 and CDR2: GTSNPN, SVGIG (reference sequence). CDR3 loop: CAWSSGTGLGYF. The CDR3 DNA reads TGTGCCTGGAGTTCCGGGACAGGCCTGGGGTACTTC.

This chain links TRBV27 with TRBJ2-7; tentatively, D is TRBD1 (5 bases). Germline CDR1 is MNHEY and CDR2 is SMNVEV (reference sequence). The CDR3 is 13 residues long. The V and J ends lost 2 bases and 5 bases respectively, with 10 bases between them. CDR3 nucleotides: TGTGCCAGCAGTTTACAGGGTGAGAACGAGCAGTACTTC. It codes for CASSLQGENEQYF.

This clone has a handful of counts. The chain links TRBV29-1 to TRBJ2-4, with 7 bases fitting TRBD1. Germline V gene data show CDR1 as SQVTM and CDR2 as ANQGSEA. The CDR3 spans 15 residues. The V and J ends lost 6 bases and 2 bases, in that order; junction bases with no gene match: 10. The CDR3 loop reads CSVGTARGPKNIQYF. Written as DNA, the CDR3 is TGCAGCGTAGGGACAGCCCGGGGCCCCAAAAACATTCAGTACTTC.